The 23 T cell receptor beta chains reported below all come from one sample, sequenced in a study of blood T cell repertoires in COVID-19. Only in-frame clones appear in the TCRdb table, and some are missing; sequencing was by immunoSEQ multiplex PCR. The profile shows about 180,000 clones, 87% of them singletons. The sequenced sample was PBMCs or T cells enriched from blood (not recorded which). Receptor source: a human donor with acute COVID-19. The donor label of this sample is uncertain.

The V call is TRBV19, the J call TRBJ1-3, with no clear D. Germline-derived CDR1 and CDR2 are LNHDA and SQIVND (reference sequence). Trimming left V 3 bases short and J 2 bases short, with 8 bases between. This CDR3 spans 14 amino acids. CDR3 bases: TGTGCCAGTAGTATCGCGGCTCCTGGAAACACCATATATTTT. It is translated as CASSIAAPGNTIYF.

The chain uses TRBV2 and TRBJ2-1; 8 bases agree with TRBD2. CDR1 is SNHLY and CDR2 is FYNNEI in the germline V gene. The V and J ends lost 5 bases and 5 bases, in that order; junction bases with no gene match: 5. The CDR3 covers 14 residues. The CDR3 DNA sequence: TGTGCCAGCAGTTATAGCGGGGCGCACAATGAGCAGTTCTTC. Amino acids: CASSYSGAHNEQFF.

V and J are TRBV7-8 and TRBJ1-5; D unclear. The germline gives CDR1 SGHVS, CDR2 FQNEAQ. Trimming stripped 6 bases from V and 7 bases from J, with 13 bases between. The CDR3 runs 13 residues. In DNA form, the CDR3 reads TGTGCCAGCAGTGTTAGGGAGGGCCAGCCCCAGCATTTT. Translating gives CASSVREGQPQHF.

The V call is TRBV7-6, the J call TRBJ2-2, with TRBD1 as a possible D gene (5 bases). The V end was cut by 2 bases, the J end by 0 bases, with 10 bases between. CDR1 is SGHVS, CDR2 FNYEAQ, per germline. The length of the CDR3 is 16 residues. CDR3 region: CASSLLSQANTGELFF. In DNA form, the CDR3 reads TGTGCCAGCAGCTTATTGTCACAGGCGAACACCGGGGAGCTGTTTTTT. Full variable domain (outside the CDR3, taken from reference TRBV7-6 and TRBJ2-2): GAGVSQSPRYKVTKRGQDVALRCDPISGHVSLYWYRQALGQGPEFLTYFNYEAQQDKSGLPNDRFSAERPEGSISTLTIQRTEQRDSAMYRCASSLLSQANTGELFFGEGSRLTVL.

The V call is TRBV27, the J call TRBJ2-7; TRBD1 agrees at 7 bases. Germline V gives CDR1 MNHEY, CDR2 SMNVEV (reference sequence). The CDR3 length is 13 residues. V gave up 6 bases and J gave up 6 bases; unmatched junction bases: 8. The chain's CDR3 is CASSPRGSGEQYF. The CDR3 region has the DNA TGTGCCAGCAGCCCCAGGGGGTCGGGCGAGCAGTACTTC.

The table lists this clone with a few counts. The genes are TRBV9 and TRBJ1-1; D gene uncertain. CDR3 length: 13 amino acids. The germline CDR1 and CDR2 sequences are SGDLS and YYNGEE. The V and J ends lost 7 bases and 2 bases respectively, with 12 bases between them. The CDR3 DNA reads as TGTGCCAGCGGCAATTTACCCAACACTGAAGCTTTCTTT. This translates into CASGNLPNTEAFF.

This chain links TRBV21-1 with TRBJ2-1; TRBD2, the table's D call, was not compared with the DNA. TRBV21-1 is a known pseudogene. This CDR3 comprises 20 residues. CDR3 region: CASSTQSTLAGGSSYNEQFF. The CDR3 DNA is TGTGCCAGCAGCACCCAAAGCACACTAGCGGGGGGTAGCTCCTACAATGAGCAGTTCTTC.

The chain employs TRBV6-5 and TRBJ1-1, with no clear D. In germline, CDR1 is MNHEY, CDR2 SVGAGI. The CDR3 extends over 15 amino acids. Trimming removed 0 bases from V and 1 base from J, with 9 bases in between. The CDR3 region has the DNA TGTGCCAGCAGTTACTCAATCAATCAGAACACTGAAGCTTTCTTT. Translated, it gives CASSYSINQNTEAFF.

V is TRBV6-5 and J is TRBJ1-3; no firm D call. This CDR3 has 14 amino acids. V lost 0 bases and J 3 bases, leaving 6 bases between the germline ends. CDR1 and CDR2 (germline): MNHEY, SVGAGI. CDR3 sequence (DNA): TGTGCCAGCAGTTACTCGCGCGGTGGAAACACCATATATTTT. Translation: CASSYSRGGNTIYF.

This clone was observed a single time. This sequence joins TRBV7-3 and TRBJ2-3, with D maybe TRBD1 (6 bases). V was cut by 5 bases and J by 3 bases, with 12 bases left in between. The CDR3 has 14 residues. Germline V gene sequence: CDR1 SGHTA, CDR2 FQGTGA. The CDR3 DNA reads as TGTGCCAGCAGCCCTAATACAGGGACAGATACGCAGTATTTT. This sequence encodes CASSPNTGTDTQYF.

The chain employs TRBV7-9 and TRBJ2-1; 7 bases line up with TRBD1. Trimming took 5 bases from V and 7 from J; bases not matched to a gene: 17. The CDR3 runs to 17 residues. CDR1 and CDR2 (germline): SEHNR, FQNEAQ (reference sequence). CDR3 sequence reads: CASSQPARAETGNEQFF. The DNA for the CDR3 is TGTGCCAGCAGCCAACCCGCCCGGGCGGAGACAGGGAATGAGCAGTTCTTC.

The chain recombines TRBV7-2 with TRBJ1-1; D remains ambiguous. Germline values: CDR1 SGHTA, CDR2 FQGNSA. V shed 5 bases and J shed 1 base, with 11 bases lying between them. The length of the CDR3 is 14 residues. This CDR3 is CASSRSTENTEAFF. DNA of the CDR3: TGTGCCAGCAGCAGATCAACAGAGAACACTGAAGCTTTCTTT.

The rearrangement uses TRBV2 and TRBJ2-3, with TRBD1 matching over 8 bases. CDR1 is SNHLY and CDR2 is FYNNEI in the germline V gene. The CDR3 consists of 14 residues. V lost 7 bases to trimming and J lost 4 bases; unmatched junction nucleotides: 7. The CDR3 here is CASKRTGRADTQYF. CDR3 nucleotides: TGTGCCAGCAAACGGACAGGGAGAGCAGATACGCAGTATTTT.

About this clone itself: Other nucleotide sequences from this sample produce the same CDR3. V is TRBV27 and J is TRBJ2-7; TRBD1 matches at 7 bases. The CDR3 runs 15 residues. The V and J ends lost 0 bases and 3 bases, in that order; junction bases with no gene match: 5. Germline CDR1 and CDR2: MNHEY and SMNVEV (reference sequence). The CDR3, as DNA: TGTGCCAGCAGTTTATCCGGGGCAGGGGGCTACGAGCAGTACTTC. It encodes CASSLSGAGGYEQYF.

The V and J genes are TRBV12-3 or TRBV12-4 and TRBJ2-2; D might be TRBD2 (6 bases). V shed 5 bases and J shed 6 bases, with 10 bases lying between them. This CDR3 region has 13 residues. The CDR3 sequence is CASSLGGAGELFF. The CDR3 nucleotides are TGTGCCAGCAGTCTCGGAGGGGCCGGGGAGCTGTTTTTT.

The chain combines TRBV7-6 with TRBJ2-1; 9 bases are shared with TRBD2. The CDR3 spans 17 residues. Trimming took 2 bases from V and 0 from J; bases not matched to a gene: 5. The germline gives CDR1 SGHVS, CDR2 FNYEAQ. CDR3 DNA sequence: TGTGCCAGCAGCTTATATCGCGGGGGGGGCTCCTACAATGAGCAGTTCTTC. Protein sequence: CASSLYRGGGSYNEQFF. The entire variable domain, with the rest obtained from reference TRBV7-6 and TRBJ2-1, is as follows: GAGVSQSPRYKVTKRGQDVALRCDPISGHVSLYWYRQALGQGPEFLTYFNYEAQQDKSGLPNDRFSAERPEGSISTLTIQRTEQRDSAMYRCASSLYRGGGSYNEQFFGPGTRLTVL.

The chain is built from TRBV11-2 and TRBJ1-1; TRBD1 matches 9 bases. The CDR3 loop spans 14 amino acids. V shed 3 bases and J 5 bases; nucleotides not matched to a gene: 4. The germline gives CDR1 SGHAT, CDR2 FQNNGV. The chain's CDR3 is CASSLNRGQTEAFF. CDR3 nucleotides: TGTGCCAGCAGCTTGAACAGGGGGCAGACTGAAGCTTTCTTT. Full variable domain (missing parts from reference TRBV11-2 and TRBJ1-1): EAGVAQSPRYKIIEKRQSVAFWCNPISGHATLYWYQQILGQGPKLLIQFQNNGVVDDSQLPKDRFSAERLKGVDSTLKIQPAKLEDSAVYLCASSLNRGQTEAFFGQGTRLTVV.

This clone occurred a few times. The chain couples TRBV10-1 to TRBJ2-3; D remains unclear. The germline V gene encodes CDR1 WNHNN and CDR2 SYGVQD (reference sequence). The CDR3 runs 13 residues. V lost 3 bases and J 1 base, leaving 5 bases between the germline ends. CDR3 DNA: TGCGCCAGCAGTGAATCTGGCACAGATACGCAGTATTTT. Its translation: CASSESGTDTQYF.

Turning to this clone: Mismatch with germline at one junction end may stem from a read error. This rearrangement joins TRBV7-4 to TRBJ1-5; TRBD1 agrees at 7 bases. The CDR3 runs to 17 residues. Germline CDR1 SGHVT, CDR2 SQSDAQ. The CDR3 DNA follows: TGTGCCAGCAGCCTAGCGAGGAGACAGGGTAAAACCCAGCCCCAGCATTTT. Translating it yields CASSLARRQGKTQPQHF.

The chain couples TRBV12-3 or TRBV12-4 to TRBJ1-2, with a tentative D call TRBD1 (5 bases). V was pared by 6 bases and J by 0 bases, with 8 bases between. This CDR3 has 13 residues. This CDR3 reads CASRWGANYGYTF. CDR3 DNA sequence: TGTGCCAGCAGGTGGGGGGCTAACTATGGCTACACCTTC.

The rearrangement uses TRBV7-9 and TRBJ2-5; the match to TRBD1 covers 7 bases. CDR1 and CDR2 from the germline V gene are SEHNR and FQNEAQ (reference sequence). The CDR3 runs to 14 residues. The V and J ends lost 3 bases and 5 bases, in that order; junction bases with no gene match: 6. This CDR3 reads CASSFMTGRETQYF. DNA of the CDR3: TGTGCCAGCAGCTTCATGACAGGGCGGGAGACCCAGTACTTC.

The V gene is TRBV2, the J gene TRBJ2-2; D may be TRBD1 (5 bases). The CDR3 spans 13 residues. Germline V gene data show CDR1 as SNHLY and CDR2 as FYNNEI. Trimming removed 8 bases from V and 5 bases from J, with 12 bases in between. CDR3 region: CASPPGFTGELFF. The CDR3 nucleotides read TGTGCCAGCCCTCCAGGGTTTACCGGGGAGCTGTTTTTT.

CDR3 in DNA: TGTGCCAGCAGCGCGGGACTAGCGGTCCACGAGCAGTACTTC. This translates into CASSAGLAVHEQYF. J is TRBJ2-7 and V is TRBV11-3; 11 positions match TRBD2. The CDR3 runs to 14 residues. The V and J ends lost 5 bases and 5 bases, in that order; junction bases with no gene match: 5. Germline CDR1 reads SGHNT; CDR2 reads YENEEA.